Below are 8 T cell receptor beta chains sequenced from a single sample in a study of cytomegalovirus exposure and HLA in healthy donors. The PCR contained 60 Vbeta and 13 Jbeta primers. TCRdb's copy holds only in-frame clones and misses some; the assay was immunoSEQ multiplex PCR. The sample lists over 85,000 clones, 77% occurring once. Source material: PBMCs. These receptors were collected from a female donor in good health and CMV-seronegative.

The CDR3 DNA sequence: TGTGCCAGCAGTTCACGAACAGGGGACGAGGTTCGGGCTTTCTTT. This encodes CASSSRTGDEVRAFF. The gene calls are TRBV6-6 and TRBJ1-1; 7 nucleotides line up with TRBD1. CDR3 size: 15 residues. V lost 4 bases, J lost 11 bases, and 16 bases stayed unmatched. Germline values: CDR1 MNHNY, CDR2 SVGAGI (reference sequence).

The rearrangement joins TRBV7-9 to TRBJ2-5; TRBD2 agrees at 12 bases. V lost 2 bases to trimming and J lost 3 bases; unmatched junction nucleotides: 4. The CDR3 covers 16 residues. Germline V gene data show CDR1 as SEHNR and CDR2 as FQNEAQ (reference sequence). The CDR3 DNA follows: TGTGCCAGCAGCTTACTGGCTAGCGGGGGGGAAGAGACCCAGTACTTC. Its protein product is CASSLLASGGEETQYF.

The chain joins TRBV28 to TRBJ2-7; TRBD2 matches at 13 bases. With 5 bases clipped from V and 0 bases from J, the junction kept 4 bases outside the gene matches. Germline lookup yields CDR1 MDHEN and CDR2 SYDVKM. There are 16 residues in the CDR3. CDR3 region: CASSPTSGGISYEQYF. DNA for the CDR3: TGTGCCAGCAGTCCGACTAGCGGGGGGATCTCCTACGAGCAGTACTTC.

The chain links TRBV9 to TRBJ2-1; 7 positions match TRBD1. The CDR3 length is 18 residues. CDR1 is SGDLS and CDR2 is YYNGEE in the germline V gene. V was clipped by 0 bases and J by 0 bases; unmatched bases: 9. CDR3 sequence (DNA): TGTGCCAGCAGCGTAGCCATACAGGGGCCCAGCTCCTACAATGAGCAGTTCTTC. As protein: CASSVAIQGPSSYNEQFF. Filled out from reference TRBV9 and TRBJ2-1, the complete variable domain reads DSGVTQTPKHLITATGQRVTLRCSPRSGDLSVYWYQQSLDQGLQFLIQYYNGEERAKGNILERFSAQQFPDLHSELNLSSLELGDSALYFCASSVAIQGPSSYNEQFFGPGTRLTVL.

The CDR3 loop is CASSSQGSGNTIYF. In nucleotides, the CDR3 is TGTGCCAGCAGCTCACAGGGTTCTGGAAACACCATATATTTT. The chain uses TRBV7-2 and TRBJ1-3, with D tentatively TRBD1 (6 bases). The CDR3 is made up of 14 amino acids. Germline V gene lookup returns CDR1 SGHTA and CDR2 FQGNSA. The V end lost 4 bases, the J end lost 1 base, and 8 bases lay between the germline ends.

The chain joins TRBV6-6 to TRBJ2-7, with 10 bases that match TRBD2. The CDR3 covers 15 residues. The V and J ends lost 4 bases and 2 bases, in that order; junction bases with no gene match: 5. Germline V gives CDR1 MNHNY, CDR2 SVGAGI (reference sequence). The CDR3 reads CASSSPSGRAYEQYF. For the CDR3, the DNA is TGTGCCAGCAGTTCCCCAAGCGGGAGGGCCTACGAGCAGTACTTC.

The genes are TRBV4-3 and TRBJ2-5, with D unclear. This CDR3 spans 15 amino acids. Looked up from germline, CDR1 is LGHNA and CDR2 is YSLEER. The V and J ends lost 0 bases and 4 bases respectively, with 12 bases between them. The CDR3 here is CASSQEIAEAETQYF. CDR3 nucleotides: TGCGCCAGCAGCCAAGAAATCGCCGAGGCAGAGACCCAGTACTTC.

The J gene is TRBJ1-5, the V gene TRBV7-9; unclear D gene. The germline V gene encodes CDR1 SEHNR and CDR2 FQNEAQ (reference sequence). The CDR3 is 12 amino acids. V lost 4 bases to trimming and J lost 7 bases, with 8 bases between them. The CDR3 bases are TGTGCCAGCAGCTGGAGAAGCCAGCCCCAGCATTTT. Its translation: CASSWRSQPQHF.